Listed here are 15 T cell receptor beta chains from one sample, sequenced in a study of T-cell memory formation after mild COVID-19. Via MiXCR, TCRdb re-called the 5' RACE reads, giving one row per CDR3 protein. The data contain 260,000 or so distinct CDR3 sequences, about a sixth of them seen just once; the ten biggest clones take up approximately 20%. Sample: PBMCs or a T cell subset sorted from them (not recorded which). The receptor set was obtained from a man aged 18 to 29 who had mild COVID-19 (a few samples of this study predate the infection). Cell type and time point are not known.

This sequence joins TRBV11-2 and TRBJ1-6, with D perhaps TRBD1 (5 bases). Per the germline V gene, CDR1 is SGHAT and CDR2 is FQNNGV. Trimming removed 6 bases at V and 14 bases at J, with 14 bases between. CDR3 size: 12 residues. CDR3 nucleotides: TGTGCCAGCAGGTCGACAGTAAAGGCCCTCCACTTT. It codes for CASRSTVKALHF.

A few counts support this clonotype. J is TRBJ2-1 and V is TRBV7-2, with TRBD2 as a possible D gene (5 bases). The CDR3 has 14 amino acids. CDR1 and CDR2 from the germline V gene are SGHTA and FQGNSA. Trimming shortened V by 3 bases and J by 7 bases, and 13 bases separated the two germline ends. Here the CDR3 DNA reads TGTGCCAGCAGCTTGTGGCAGGAGGTGAATGAGCAGTTCTTC. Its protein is CASSLWQEVNEQFF.

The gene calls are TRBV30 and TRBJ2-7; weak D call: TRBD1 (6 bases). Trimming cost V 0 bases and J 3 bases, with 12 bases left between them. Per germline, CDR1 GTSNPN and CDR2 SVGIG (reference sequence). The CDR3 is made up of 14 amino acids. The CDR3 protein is CAWSVQGRHYEQYF. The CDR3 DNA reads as TGTGCCTGGAGTGTTCAGGGGAGACACTACGAGCAGTACTTC.

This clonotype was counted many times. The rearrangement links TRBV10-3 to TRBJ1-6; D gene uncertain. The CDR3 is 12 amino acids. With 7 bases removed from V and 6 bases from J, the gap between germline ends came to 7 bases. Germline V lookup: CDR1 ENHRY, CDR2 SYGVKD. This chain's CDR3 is CAIKEANSPLHF. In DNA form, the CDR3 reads TGTGCCATCAAGGAGGCTAATTCACCCCTCCACTTT.

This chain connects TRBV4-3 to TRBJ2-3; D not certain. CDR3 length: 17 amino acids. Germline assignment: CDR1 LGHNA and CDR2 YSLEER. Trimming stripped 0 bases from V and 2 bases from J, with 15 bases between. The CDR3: CASSQDQSPASTDTQYF. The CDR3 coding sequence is TGCGCCAGCAGCCAAGATCAGAGTCCCGCCTCCACAGATACGCAGTATTTT.

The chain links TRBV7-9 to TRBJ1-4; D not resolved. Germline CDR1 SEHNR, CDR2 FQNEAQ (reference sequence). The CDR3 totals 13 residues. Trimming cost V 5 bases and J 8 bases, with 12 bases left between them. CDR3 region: CASSPERAEKLFF. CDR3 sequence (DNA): TGTGCCAGCAGCCCAGAGAGGGCCGAAAAACTGTTTTTT.

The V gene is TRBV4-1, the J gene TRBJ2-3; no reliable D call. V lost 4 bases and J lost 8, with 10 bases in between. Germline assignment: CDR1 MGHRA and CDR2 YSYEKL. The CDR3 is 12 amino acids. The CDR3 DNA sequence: TGCGCCAGCAGCCCTTTCCCTGGTACGCAGTATTTT. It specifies CASSPFPGTQYF.

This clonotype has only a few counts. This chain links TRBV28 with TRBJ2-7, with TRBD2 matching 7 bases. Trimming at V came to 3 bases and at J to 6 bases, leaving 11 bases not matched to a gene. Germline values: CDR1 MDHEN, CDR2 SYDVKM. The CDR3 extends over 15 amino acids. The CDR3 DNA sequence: TGTGCCAGCAGTTTTGGGAGTACTAGCGAGCTCGAGCAGTACTTC. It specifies CASSFGSTSELEQYF.

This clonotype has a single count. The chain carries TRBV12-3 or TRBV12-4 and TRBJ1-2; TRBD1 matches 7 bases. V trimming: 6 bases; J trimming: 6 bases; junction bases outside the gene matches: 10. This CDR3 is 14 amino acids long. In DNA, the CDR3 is TGTGCCAGCAGCCTCGAAGGGGGCGCGGATGGCTACACCTTC. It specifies CASSLEGGADGYTF.

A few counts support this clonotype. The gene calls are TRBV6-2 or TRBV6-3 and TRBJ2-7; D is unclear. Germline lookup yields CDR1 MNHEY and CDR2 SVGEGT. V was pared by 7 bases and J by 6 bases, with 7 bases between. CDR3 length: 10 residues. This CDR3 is CASNLGEQYF. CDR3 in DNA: TGTGCCAGCAACCTCGGCGAGCAGTACTTC.

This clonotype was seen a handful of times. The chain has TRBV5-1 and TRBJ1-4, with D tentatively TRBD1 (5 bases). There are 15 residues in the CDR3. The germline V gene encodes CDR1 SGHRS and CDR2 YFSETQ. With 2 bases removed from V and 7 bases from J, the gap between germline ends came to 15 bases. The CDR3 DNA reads TGCGCCAGCAGCTTACAGGCCGGGTTCGGTGAAAAACTGTTTTTT. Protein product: CASSLQAGFGEKLFF.

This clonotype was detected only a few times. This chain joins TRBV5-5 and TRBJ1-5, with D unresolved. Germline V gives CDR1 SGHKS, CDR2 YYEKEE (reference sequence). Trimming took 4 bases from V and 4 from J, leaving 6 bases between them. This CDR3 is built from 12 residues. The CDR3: CASSMGNQPQHF. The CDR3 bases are TGTGCCAGCAGCATGGGTAATCAGCCCCAGCATTTT.

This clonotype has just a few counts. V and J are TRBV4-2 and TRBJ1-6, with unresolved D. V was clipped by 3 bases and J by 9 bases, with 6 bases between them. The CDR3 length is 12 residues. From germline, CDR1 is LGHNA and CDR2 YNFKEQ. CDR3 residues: CASSQPGSPLHF. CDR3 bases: TGTGCCAGCAGCCAGCCGGGTTCACCCCTCCACTTT.

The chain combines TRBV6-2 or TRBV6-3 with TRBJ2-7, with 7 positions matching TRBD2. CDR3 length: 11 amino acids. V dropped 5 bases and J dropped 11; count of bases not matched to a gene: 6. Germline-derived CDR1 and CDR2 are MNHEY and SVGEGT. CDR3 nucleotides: TGTGCCAGCAGTCCCGGACTAGTGAAGTACGTC. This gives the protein CASSPGLVKYV.

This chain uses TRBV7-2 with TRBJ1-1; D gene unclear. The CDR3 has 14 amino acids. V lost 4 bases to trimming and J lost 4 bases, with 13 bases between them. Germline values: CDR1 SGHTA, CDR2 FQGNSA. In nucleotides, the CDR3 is TGTGCCAGCAGCTCCCTGGACGGCGGCACTGAAGCTTTCTTT. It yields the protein CASSSLDGGTEAFF.